This TCR beta chain was captured in a study of metastatic and nonmetastatic thyroid tumors. This clone was detected once. Germline lookup yields CDR1 GTSNPN and CDR2 SVGIG (reference sequence). The V end lost 0 bases, the J end lost 6 bases, and 9 bases lay between the germline ends. There are 14 residues in the CDR3. Every patient underwent thyroid surgery untreated. TCRdb used MiXCR to call clones anew from the PCR reads. This repertoire shows 40,000 to 55,000 clones, 15% to 20% found once; its top ten account for around 20%. The TCR sequence derives from a female donor with papillary thyroid cancer or a benign thyroid nodule (not recorded which). Some clones in this sample may be carry-over from other donors' samples. V is TRBV30 and J is TRBJ1-6; D remains ambiguous. Sequencing was performed on blood. The CDR3, as DNA: TGTGCCTGGAGTGTAACACAGTTTAATTCACCCCTCCACTTT. This codes for CAWSVTQFNSPLHF.